The 27 T cell receptor beta chains in this list originate from one sample, sequenced in a study of T-cell memory formation after mild COVID-19. MiXCR, run by TCRdb on the 5' RACE reads, gives a single entry per CDR3 protein. The repertoire holds roughly 560,000 distinct CDR3 sequences, roughly 21% seen once, with around 13% in the top ten. Sequencing was carried out using PBMCs or a T cell subset sorted from them (not recorded which). Source of these receptors: an adult woman who had mild COVID-19 (a few samples of this study predate the infection). Cell type and time point are not known.

The chain employs TRBV6-2 or TRBV6-3 and TRBJ2-3, with D unresolved. Trimming left V 0 bases short and J 3 bases short, with 7 bases between. The CDR3 runs 14 residues. CDR1 and CDR2 from the germline V gene are MNHEY and SVGEGT. The CDR3 nucleotides read TGTGCCAGCAGTTACTCGCGGAGAACAGATACGCAGTATTTT. Translating gives CASSYSRRTDTQYF.

The J gene is TRBJ2-7, the V gene TRBV7-2; 11 bases map to TRBD2. V shed 4 bases, J shed 4 bases, and the junction held 6 bases outside the gene matches. CDR1 and CDR2 from the germline V gene are SGHTA and FQGNSA. CDR3 length: 15 residues. This CDR3 is CASSSDSGRAYEQYF. The DNA for the CDR3 is TGTGCCAGCAGCTCGGATAGCGGGAGGGCATACGAGCAGTACTTC.

This clonotype was found a few times. CDR3 coding DNA: TGTGCCAGCAGCCCACCCCGCGTGGGGCCGGGAGAGACCCAGTACTTC. Amino acid sequence: CASSPPRVGPGETQYF. The genes are TRBV11-2 and TRBJ2-5, with D possibly TRBD1 on 5 matching bases. The V end was cut by 5 bases, the J end by 4 bases, with 20 bases between. Germline V gives CDR1 SGHAT, CDR2 FQNNGV. The CDR3 sequence is 16 residues long.

This clonotype was counted between two and nine times. The chain links TRBV5-6 to TRBJ1-1, with no clear D. CDR3 size: 13 residues. Germline CDR1 SGHDT, CDR2 YYEEEE. Trimming took off 0 bases at V and 6 bases at J, with 9 bases between the two ends. The CDR3 DNA is TGTGCCAGCAGCTTGGCCCTCTCTCCTGAAGCTTTCTTT. As protein: CASSLALSPEAFF.

There are a few counts of this clonotype. The chain couples TRBV20-1 to TRBJ1-1; the match to TRBD1 covers 7 bases. Unmatched junction bases numbered 8, after V lost 5 bases and J lost 5 bases. CDR3 length equals 13 residues. Germline values: CDR1 DFQATT, CDR2 SNEGSKA (reference sequence). Here the CDR3 DNA reads TGCAGTGCTGTGGGGCAGGGGGGTACTGAAGCTTTCTTT. This translates into CSAVGQGGTEAFF.

The rearrangement uses TRBV15 and TRBJ1-1; a possible D gene is TRBD1 (6 bases). Trimming pared 0 bases from V and 4 bases from J, leaving 12 bases between. The CDR3 is made up of 15 amino acids. Germline V gene lookup returns CDR1 LNHNV and CDR2 YYDKDF (reference sequence). The CDR3 loop is CATSRDRGPSTEAFF. Written as DNA, the CDR3 is TGTGCCACCAGCAGAGACAGGGGCCCGAGCACTGAAGCTTTCTTT.

This clonotype occurred a few times. This rearrangement joins TRBV20-1 to TRBJ2-3; 9 nucleotides agree with TRBD2. Germline V gives CDR1 DFQATT, CDR2 SNEGSKA (reference sequence). The junction had 8 bases not matched to a gene; V was cut back by 5 bases and J by 2 bases. This CDR3 is built from 15 residues. DNA for the CDR3: TGCAGTGCTGGGCAGACTAGCGGACTCACAGATACGCAGTATTTT. Translation: CSAGQTSGLTDTQYF.

This clonotype was seen at least ten times. The V gene is TRBV5-1, the J gene TRBJ2-4; D call uncertain. The CDR3 sequence is 15 residues long. Trimming left V 4 bases short and J 5 bases short, with 16 bases between. Germline values: CDR1 SGHRS, CDR2 YFSETQ. The CDR3 nucleotides are TGCGCCAGCAGCCCTCGGGTGGATGGAGAAAACATTCAGTACTTC. Protein sequence: CASSPRVDGENIQYF.

The table lists this clonotype with many counts. The chain recombines TRBV12-3 or TRBV12-4 with TRBJ2-7; 9 bases are shared with TRBD1. This CDR3 has 17 residues. V gave up 6 bases and J gave up 0 bases; unmatched junction bases: 12. This chain's CDR3 is CASSRPATTGGSYEQYF. The CDR3 nucleotides are TGTGCCAGCAGCAGACCCGCAACGACAGGGGGCTCCTACGAGCAGTACTTC.

This chain joins TRBV7-9 and TRBJ2-2, with D perhaps TRBD2 (5 bases). V lost 10 bases to trimming and J lost 4 bases, with 13 bases between them. Germline assignment: CDR1 SEHNR and CDR2 FQNEAQ (reference sequence). This CDR3 contains 13 residues. CDR3 amino acids: CANRGLLTGELFF. The CDR3 DNA follows: TGTGCCAACCGGGGTCTTCTCACCGGGGAGCTGTTTTTT. Full variable domain (rest looked up from reference TRBV7-9 and TRBJ2-2): DTGVSQNPRHKITKRGQNVTFRCDPISEHNRLYWYRQTLGQGPEFLTYFQNEAQLEKSRLLSDRFSAERPKGSFSTLEIQRTEQGDSAMYLCANRGLLTGELFFGEGSRLTVL.

The chain uses TRBV11-2 and TRBJ2-1; TRBD1 aligns across 9 bases. J lost 7 bases, V lost 4 bases, and 14 bases had no gene match. The germline gives CDR1 SGHAT, CDR2 FQNNGV. The CDR3 covers 17 residues. This CDR3 is CASSSPWTGEGANEQFF. The CDR3 nucleotides read TGTGCCAGCAGCTCCCCTTGGACAGGGGAAGGGGCTAATGAGCAGTTCTTC.

The V and J genes are TRBV6-2 or TRBV6-3 and TRBJ2-1; 7 nucleotides agree with TRBD2. V was clipped by 6 bases and J by 10 bases; unmatched bases: 9. This CDR3 comprises 13 residues. From germline, CDR1 is MNHEY and CDR2 SVGEGT. The CDR3 here is CASRTTSRGEQFF. CDR3 DNA: TGTGCCAGCAGAACGACTAGCCGCGGGGAGCAGTTCTTC.

The gene calls are TRBV28 and TRBJ2-1; the match to TRBD2 covers 11 bases. The germline V gene encodes CDR1 MDHEN and CDR2 SYDVKM. The trim removed 6 bases at V and 5 bases at J, leaving 6 bases unmatched. The CDR3 consists of 15 residues. This CDR3 reads CASSSSGRTDNEQFF. In DNA form, the CDR3 reads TGTGCCAGCAGCTCTAGCGGGAGGACAGACAATGAGCAGTTCTTC.

This clonotype was found a few times. The DNA of the CDR3 is TGTGCCATCCGGACCCCACAACAAGAGACCCAGTACTTC. Its translation: CAIRTPQQETQYF. The chain employs TRBV30 and TRBJ2-5; D is unresolved. CDR1 and CDR2 from the germline V gene are GTSNPN and SVGIG (reference sequence). Trimming stripped 8 bases from V and 2 bases from J, with 15 bases between. This CDR3 spans 13 amino acids. Using reference TRBV30 and TRBJ2-5 for the parts outside the CDR3, the full variable domain is SQTIHQWPATLVQPVGSPLSLECTVEGTSNPNLYWYRQAAGRGLQLLFYSVGIGQISSEVPQNLSASRPQDRQFILSSKKLLLSDSGFYLCAIRTPQQETQYFGPGTRLLVL.

This chain joins TRBV2 and TRBJ2-3; D perhaps matches TRBD1 (7 bases). The germline V and J ends were trimmed by 6 bases and 0 bases, with 16 bases remaining between them. The CDR3 covers 16 residues. Germline CDR1 and CDR2: SNHLY and FYNNEI. CDR3 loop: CASSQGGGDSTDTQYF. As DNA, the CDR3 is TGTGCCAGCAGCCAGGGGGGCGGGGACAGCACAGATACGCAGTATTTT.

This clonotype has more than one count but fewer than ten. The CDR3 DNA is TGTGCCAGCAGCAGCGACAGAACTGGAAACACCATATATTTT. Its translation is CASSSDRTGNTIYF. This chain uses TRBV7-9 with TRBJ1-3; possible D gene TRBD1, 5 bases. Trimming pared 5 bases from V and 2 bases from J, leaving 10 bases between. CDR1 is SEHNR and CDR2 is FQNEAQ in the germline V gene (reference sequence). CDR3 length equals 14 residues.

A remark on this clonotype: This may come from a read error, since a much larger clone is one base off. V and J are TRBV11-1 and TRBJ2-5, with unresolved D. Deletions cut 6 bases from V and 2 bases from J, with 7 bases between. This CDR3 region has 12 residues. Germline CDR1 is SGHAT and CDR2 is FQDESV (reference sequence). CDR3 coding DNA: TGTGCCAGCAGAGTGGGGCAAGAGACCCAGTACTTC. Translated, it gives CASRVGQETQYF.

This clonotype was observed many times. J is TRBJ2-7 and V is TRBV5-1, with TRBD1 identical over 9 bases. The V gene end was trimmed by 4 bases and the J gene end by 0 bases; junction bases not matched to a gene: 14. The CDR3 has 18 residues. Germline-derived CDR1 and CDR2 are SGHRS and YFSETQ. The CDR3 DNA follows: TGCGCCAGCAGCCCAGCCGGGACAGGGATGGCGAGCTCCTACGAGCAGTACTTC. Translation: CASSPAGTGMASSYEQYF. The whole variable domain, filled in from reference TRBV5-1 and TRBJ2-7, reads KAGVTQTPRYLIKTRGQQVTLSCSPISGHRSVSWYQQTPGQGLQFLFEYFSETQRNKGNFPGRFSGRQFSNSRSEMNVSTLELGDSALYLCASSPAGTGMASSYEQYFGPGTRLTVT.

The chain couples TRBV15 to TRBJ2-3; 8 nucleotides match TRBD2. There are 17 residues in the CDR3. V lost 5 bases to trimming and J lost 4 bases; unmatched junction nucleotides: 14. In germline, CDR1 is LNHNV, CDR2 YYDKDF (reference sequence). The CDR3 bases are TGTGCCACCAGCCCGCGTCCCAGAGCGGGAGAGGCAGATACGCAGTATTTT. This translates into CATSPRPRAGEADTQYF.

The V gene is TRBV7-9, the J gene TRBJ1-5, with unresolved D. Germline values: CDR1 SEHNR, CDR2 FQNEAQ (reference sequence). V was trimmed by 4 bases and J by 5 bases, leaving 9 bases between them. The CDR3 loop spans 13 amino acids. For the CDR3, the DNA is TGTGCCAGCAGCTCTGGCTTTGATCAGCCCCAGCATTTT. Amino acids: CASSSGFDQPQHF.

The rearrangement joins TRBV6-6 to TRBJ2-3; TRBD2 agrees at 10 bases. Germline V gives CDR1 MNHNY, CDR2 SVGAGI (reference sequence). The ends lost 6 bases at V and 4 bases at J; junction bases unmatched: 10. This CDR3 region has 16 residues. In DNA, the CDR3 is TGTGCCAGCAGCTATGCAGCGGGGGGGCCGGCAGATACGCAGTATTTT. Amino acids: CASSYAAGGPADTQYF.

To note about this clonotype: The DNA is left out, because the CDR3 cannot be placed on it with certainty; the CDR3 is given as TCRdb lists it. The chain recombines TRBV12-3 or TRBV12-4 with TRBJ1-1; the table assigns TRBD1, which was not confirmed against the DNA. The CDR3 has 14 amino acids, counting both end residues. This CDR3 reads CASSFGAGNTEAFF.

This clonotype was counted a single time. A much larger clone differs from this one at a single base, so this may be a read error. The rearrangement links TRBV7-3 to TRBJ2-1; no definite D call. Germline V lookup: CDR1 SGHTA, CDR2 FQGTGA. The ends were cut back, 6 bases at V and 5 bases at J, with 11 bases in the middle. This CDR3 is 13 amino acids long. CDR3 residues: CASRFRQNNEQFF. The CDR3 DNA is TGTGCCAGCAGATTTCGGCAGAACAATGAGCAGTTCTTC.

The chain has TRBV29-1 and TRBJ2-1; perhaps TRBD2 as D (7 bases). V was clipped by 7 bases and J by 6 bases, with 16 bases between them. The CDR3 is made up of 13 amino acids. Looked up from germline, CDR1 is SQVTM and CDR2 is ANQGSEA. The CDR3 is CSARPGGRNEQFF. CDR3 DNA: TGCAGCGCCCGGCCGGGGGGCCGCAATGAGCAGTTCTTC.

The gene calls are TRBV27 and TRBJ2-1; TRBD2 aligns across 7 bases. From germline, CDR1 is MNHEY and CDR2 SMNVEV (reference sequence). The CDR3 sequence is 15 residues long. The V and J ends lost 2 bases and 12 bases, in that order; junction bases with no gene match: 13. The CDR3 here is CASSLEGGSQFWQFF. CDR3 coding DNA: TGTGCCAGCAGTTTAGAGGGCGGGAGCCAATTTTGGCAGTTCTTC.

V usage is TRBV4-2 and J usage is TRBJ1-1; possible D gene TRBD1, 5 bases. The CDR3 is 14 amino acids. Germline CDR1 is LGHNA and CDR2 is YNFKEQ. V gave up 4 bases and J gave up 6 bases, with 15 bases separating them. The CDR3 coding sequence is TGTGCCAGCAGCCCCGGGGGGGGGTTCGCTGAAGCTTTCTTT. This gives the protein CASSPGGGFAEAFF.

V gene TRBV19 combines with J gene TRBJ1-1, with TRBD1 matching over 9 bases. The CDR3 sequence is 15 residues long. Trimming at V came to 5 bases and at J to 4 bases, leaving 8 bases not matched to a gene. Germline-derived CDR1 and CDR2 are LNHDA and SQIVND (reference sequence). The chain's CDR3 is CASSPRDRVITEAFF. The CDR3 region has the DNA TGTGCCAGTAGTCCTAGGGACAGGGTTATCACTGAAGCTTTCTTT.